This TCR beta chain is drawn from a study of T-cell reconstitution after alpha-beta-depleted transplantation in children. The CDR3 is 13 residues long. The germline V gene has CDR1 MNHNS and CDR2 SASEGT. Trimming removed 10 bases at V and 8 bases at J, with 18 bases between. Unique molecular identifiers were used in preparing the TCRbeta library. From the PCR reads, TCRdb called clonotypes with MiXCR, one entry per CDR3 protein. The sample carries around 680,000 distinct CDR3 sequences, approximately 17% recorded once. This clonotype was observed at least ten times. The sequencing used PBMCs from the stem cell graft donor, collected from the stem cell graft. V gene TRBV6-1 combines with J gene TRBJ2-4, with D perhaps assigned TRBD1 or TRBD2 (6 bases each). This receptor was obtained from a human donor who donated a stem cell graft to a child with acute myeloid leukemia. CDR3 loop: CATSVPEGDIQYF. DNA of the CDR3: TGTGCCACCTCTGTCCCGGAGGGGGACATTCAGTACTTC.